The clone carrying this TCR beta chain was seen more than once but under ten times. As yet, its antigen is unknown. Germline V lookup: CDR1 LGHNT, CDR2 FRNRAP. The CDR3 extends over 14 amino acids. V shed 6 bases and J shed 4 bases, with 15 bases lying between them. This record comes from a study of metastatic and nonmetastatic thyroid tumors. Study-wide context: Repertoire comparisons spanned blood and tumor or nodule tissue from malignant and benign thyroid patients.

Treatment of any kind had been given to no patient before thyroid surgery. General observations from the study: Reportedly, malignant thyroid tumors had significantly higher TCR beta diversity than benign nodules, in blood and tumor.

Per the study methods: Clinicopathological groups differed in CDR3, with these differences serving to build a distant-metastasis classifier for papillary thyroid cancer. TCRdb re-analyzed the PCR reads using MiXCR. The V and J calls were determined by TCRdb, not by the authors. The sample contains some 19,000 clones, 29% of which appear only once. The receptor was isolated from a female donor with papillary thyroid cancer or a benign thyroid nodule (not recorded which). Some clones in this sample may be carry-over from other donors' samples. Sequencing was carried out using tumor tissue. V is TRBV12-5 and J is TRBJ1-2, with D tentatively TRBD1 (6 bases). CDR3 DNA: TGTGCTAGTGGCCCCACCACAGGGACCTATGGCTACACCTTC. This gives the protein CASGPTTGTYGYTF.